These 9 T cell receptor beta chains were all obtained from the same sample, sequenced in a study of OX40 agonist ivuxolimab in advanced cancers. TCRdb keeps only in-frame clones here, not all; method: immunoSEQ multiplex PCR. Here the sample spans roughly 14,000 clones, 82% being singletons. This specimen consisted of CD4+ or CD8+ T cells sorted from blood, obtained in a trial of the OX40 agonist ivuxolimab. The source of these receptors is an adult with an advanced solid tumor such as melanoma, head and neck, liver or kidney cancer.

V is TRBV5-5 and J is TRBJ1-2; D ambiguous. CDR3 size: 15 residues. The germline V and J ends were trimmed by 0 bases and 5 bases, with 14 bases remaining between them. Germline CDR1 and CDR2: SGHKS and YYEKEE (reference sequence). The CDR3 DNA sequence: TGTGCCAGCAGCTTGGCTGGGCAGAGGGAATATGGCTACACCTTC. As protein: CASSLAGQREYGYTF.

CDR3 nucleotides: TGTGCCAGCAGTCGAGACAGGGATAATGAAAAACTGTTTTTT. This sequence encodes CASSRDRDNEKLFF. V usage is TRBV28 and J usage is TRBJ1-4, with 7 nucleotides matching TRBD1. Germline trimming cut 5 bases from V and 4 bases from J; bases unmatched to any gene: 4. The V gene's germline CDR1 is MDHEN and CDR2 SYDVKM. The CDR3 totals 14 residues.

The genes are TRBV28 and TRBJ1-1; D remains ambiguous. In germline, CDR1 is MDHEN, CDR2 SYDVKM. The CDR3 has 14 amino acids. The V and J ends lost 0 bases and 5 bases respectively, with 10 bases between them. The CDR3 nucleotides are TGTGCCAGCAGTTTATGGACAACAAGGACTGAAGCTTTCTTT. This translates into CASSLWTTRTEAFF. The entire variable domain, with the rest obtained from reference TRBV28 and TRBJ1-1, is as follows: DVKVTQSSRYLVKRTGEKVFLECVQDMDHENMFWYRQDPGLGLRLIYFSYDVKMKEKGDIPEGYSVSREKKERFSLILESASTNQTSMYLCASSLWTTRTEAFFGQGTRLTVV.

The V and J genes are TRBV10-3 and TRBJ1-5; a possible D gene is TRBD1 (5 bases). This CDR3 is 14 amino acids long. V lost 3 bases and J 5 bases, leaving 11 bases between the germline ends. In germline, CDR1 is ENHRY, CDR2 SYGVKD. The CDR3 is CAISEEMGDQPQHF. CDR3 sequence (DNA): TGTGCCATCAGTGAAGAGATGGGGGATCAGCCCCAGCATTTT.

The chain carries TRBV28 and TRBJ2-7, with D maybe TRBD2 (5 bases). From germline, CDR1 is MDHEN and CDR2 SYDVKM. The CDR3 covers 11 residues. With 7 bases removed from V and 5 bases from J, the gap between germline ends came to 9 bases. CDR3 nucleotides: TGTGCCAGCATTGAGGGAAACGAGCAGTACTTC. As protein: CASIEGNEQYF.

This chain uses TRBV10-3 with TRBJ2-2; the D gene is possibly TRBD2 (6 bases). CDR1 and CDR2 (germline): ENHRY, SYGVKD. V gave up 10 bases and J gave up 0 bases, with 15 bases separating them. The CDR3 length is 15 residues. DNA of the CDR3: TGTGCCAGCAGCTTTCTAGCGTCGAACACCGGGGAGCTGTTTTTT. Protein: CASSFLASNTGELFF.

The chain has TRBV29-1 and TRBJ1-2; D is unclear. This CDR3 region has 11 residues. In germline, CDR1 is SQVTM, CDR2 ANQGSEA. V was cut by 5 bases and J by 1 base, with 5 bases left in between. In DNA, the CDR3 is TGCAGCGTTCTTAGTAACTATGGCTACACCTTC. Protein sequence: CSVLSNYGYTF. The full variable domain, completed using reference TRBV29-1 and TRBJ1-2, is SAVISQKPSRDICQRGTSLTIQCQVDSQVTMMFWYRQQPGQSLTLIATANQGSEATYESGFVIDKFPISRPNLTFSTLTVSNMSPEDSSIYLCSVLSNYGYTFGSGTRLTVV.

The chain has TRBV27 and TRBJ2-3, with TRBD2 matching over 8 bases. The germline V gene has CDR1 MNHEY and CDR2 SMNVEV (reference sequence). V shed 0 bases, J shed 4 bases, and the junction held 6 bases outside the gene matches. CDR3 length: 16 residues. The CDR3 bases are TGTGCCAGCAGTTTATCGCGGGGGGACCTCCCAGATACGCAGTATTTT. Residues: CASSLSRGDLPDTQYF.

This clone has only a few counts. The CDR3 sequence is CASSLEGDGELFF. DNA for the CDR3: TGCGCCAGCAGCCTGGAGGGGGACGGGGAGCTGTTTTTT. The chain employs TRBV4-3 and TRBJ2-2; D possibly matches TRBD1 or TRBD2 (6 bases each). CDR1 is LGHNA, CDR2 YSLEER, per germline. Trimming shortened V by 4 bases and J by 7 bases, and 10 bases separated the two germline ends. The CDR3 has 13 residues.